Reported below is one TCR beta chain. What it binds is not known. Generated by immunoSEQ multiplex PCR, the TCRdb table keeps only in-frame clones and is missing some. The sample has roughly 34,000 clones; less than 90% are singletons. The record originates from a study of regulatory dendritic cells for organ transplantation. General study results and limits: Memory T cells were less diverse than naive, with memory CD8+ most oligoclonal. Among resting subsets, memory CD8+ cells contained the most alloreactive clonotypes. Alloreactive memory CD8+ T cell pools varied considerably between individuals.

FACS sorted CD4+ or CD8+ T cells into CD45RA+ naive and CD45RO+ memory. The CDR3 is made up of 13 amino acids. The germline V gene encodes CDR1 SGHAT and CDR2 FQNNGV. Trimming stripped 5 bases from V and 7 bases from J, with 9 bases between. The sequencing input was naive CD4+ T cells from blood. Regarding subset: CD45RA+ naive T cells. The TCR originated in a human donor in good health. The V gene is TRBV11-2, the J gene TRBJ1-6; possibly TRBD1 for D (6 bases). The DNA of the CDR3 is TGTGCCAGCAGCCACAGGGAAAATTCACCCCTCCACTTT. Its protein is CASSHRENSPLHF.